This T cell receptor (beta chain) derives from a study of T-cell reconstitution after alpha-beta-depleted transplantation in children (TCRdb year 2016). With regard to the full study: T-cell immune reconstitution after TCRalphabeta/CD19-depleted allogeneic hematopoietic cell transplantation in children was quantitatively tracked in the study by means of TCR repertoire profiling.

This specimen's treatment or condition label, interpreted: allogeneic hematopoietic cell transplantation with graft depleted of TCRalphabeta T cells and CD19 B cells. The children who served as transplant recipients had been given grafts of TCRalphabeta/CD19-depleted allogeneic hematopoietic cells. The germline V gene sets CDR1 to MGHRA and CDR2 to YSYEKL. Measured from the cysteine to the phenylalanine, the CDR3 is 16 residues long. The sequence is cut down to CDR3 DNA, 48 bases in frame from base 1. V gives up 5 bases and J gives up 5 bases, and the segment between their germline ends measures 18 bases. Library method: PCR. TCRdb records Illumina HiSeq 2500 as the sequencer. To normalize quantification of the TCRbeta repertoire, the TCR libraries were built with molecular barcoding that relied on unique molecular identifiers. TCRdb cleaned the public reads at Q25 with fastp, built clones with MiXCR and kept in-frame beta chains. Rows merge per CDR3 protein into single entries with the most common DNA and genes. The table for this sample lists 700,000 to 950,000 distinct CDR3 sequences; about 15% of them were counted only once. Clones ranked in the top ten supply under 6% of the sample.

This clonotype was observed many times. The target of this receptor is not known. No clone much larger than this one lies a single base away; base qualities are absent. Study-wide findings and limitations: The apparently early alphabetaT-cell count recovery about two months after transplant was reportedly dependent on only several hundred rapidly expanded clones derived from non-depleted graft cells. Over subsequent months, a decline in hyperexpanded clone frequencies was noted, and after one year, T-cell counts and TCRbeta diversity were mostly ascribed to newly produced T cells. In some patients, the high TCRbeta diversity seen at day 60 was put down to recipient T cells and intrathymic progenitors that had survived conditioning.

This sample comprised PBMCs, mostly from graft donor cells, obtained 360 days after TCRalphabeta/CD19-depleted stem cell transplant. Rearrangement joined TRBV4-1 to TRBJ2-2; a tentative D call is TRBD2 (5 bases match). The receptor's source is a male patient between 5 and 17 years old who had a stem cell transplant for acute lymphoblastic leukemia, so the T cells may come from the graft donor. The bases read TGCGCCAGCAGCACACAGCGGTCCCTTAGAACCGGGGAGCTGTTTTTT. Its coded protein is CASSTQRSLRTGELFF.